These 31 T cell receptor beta chains were sequenced from one sample in a study of T cell responses to AZD1222 COVID-19 vaccine. Clones were read by immunoSEQ multiplex PCR, and TCRdb kept only the in-frame ones, dropping some. The sample consists of around 99,000 clones, roughly 90% of them appearing once. Sequencing was performed on peripheral blood, taken on day 0 of AZD1222 vaccination. These receptors all come from an adult in good health.

This chain uses TRBV7-2 with TRBJ1-1; D is uncertain. Trimming left V 6 bases short and J 5 bases short, with 13 bases between. Germline V gene lookup returns CDR1 SGHTA and CDR2 FQGNSA. This CDR3 is 13 amino acids long. The CDR3 DNA is TGTGCCAGCAGTGCACGGCGCGGGACTGAAGCTTTCTTT. Translation: CASSARRGTEAFF.

The chain carries TRBV19 and TRBJ2-1; TRBD1 matches at 9 bases. CDR1 and CDR2 (germline): LNHDA, SQIVND (reference sequence). V was clipped by 3 bases and J by 8 bases; unmatched bases: 8. The length of the CDR3 is 15 residues. CDR3 loop: CASSIAGTGLYEQFF. CDR3 bases: TGTGCCAGTAGTATTGCCGGGACAGGGCTCTATGAGCAGTTCTTC. Full variable domain (outside the CDR3, taken from reference TRBV19 and TRBJ2-1): DGGITQSPKYLFRKEGQNVTLSCEQNLNHDAMYWYRQDPGQGLRLIYYSQIVNDFQKGDIAEGYSVSREKKESFPLTVTSAQKNPTAFYLCASSIAGTGLYEQFFGPGTRLTVL.

This rearrangement joins TRBV6-5 to TRBJ1-5, with D possibly matching TRBD1 (5 bases). V was pared by 6 bases and J by 0 bases, with 12 bases between. Germline V lookup: CDR1 MNHEY, CDR2 SVGAGI. The CDR3 contains 15 residues. The CDR3 DNA is TGTGCCAGCAGCCTGGGGCTGAATAGCAATCAGCCCCAGCATTTT. Translated: CASSLGLNSNQPQHF.

This clone was counted only a few times. The V and J genes are TRBV16 and TRBJ1-1; D ambiguous. Germline-derived CDR1 and CDR2 are KGHSY and FQNENV. The V gene lost 0 bases and the J gene lost 0 bases, with 5 bases spanning the gap. CDR3 length: 14 residues. The CDR3 DNA follows: TGTGCCAGCAGCCAATCGACCTTGAACACTGAAGCTTTCTTT. Protein product: CASSQSTLNTEAFF.

The chain combines TRBV20-1 with TRBJ2-1; 9 bases are a match to TRBD1. CDR3 length: 16 residues. Germline CDR1 and CDR2: DFQATT and SNEGSKA (reference sequence). Trimming cost V 3 bases and J 7 bases; bases outside gene matches: 13. The CDR3 DNA sequence: TGCAGTGCTAGTCCTCGAACAGGGGGCGCTTGGAATGAGCAGTTCTTC. Its translation: CSASPRTGGAWNEQFF.

The V call is TRBV25-1, the J call TRBJ1-3, with unresolved D. The CDR3 extends over 14 amino acids. Germline loops: CDR1 MGHDK, CDR2 SYGVNS. Trimming stripped 4 bases from V and 4 bases from J, with 11 bases between. The CDR3 bases are TGTGCCAGCAGTGGCTACGGCCGCGGAAACACCATATATTTT. Translating it yields CASSGYGRGNTIYF.

This clone was detected only a few times. The V and J genes are TRBV7-9 and TRBJ2-3; the match to TRBD2 covers 10 bases. The length of the CDR3 is 15 residues. With 6 bases clipped from V and 3 bases from J, the junction kept 6 bases outside the gene matches. The germline gives CDR1 SEHNR, CDR2 FQNEAQ (reference sequence). CDR3 region: CASRAGGSPTDTQYF. CDR3 DNA sequence: TGTGCCAGCAGAGCGGGGGGGTCCCCTACAGATACGCAGTATTTT. Variable domain in full (rest from reference TRBV7-9 and TRBJ2-3): DTGVSQNPRHKITKRGQNVTFRCDPISEHNRLYWYRQTLGQGPEFLTYFQNEAQLEKSRLLSDRFSAERPKGSFSTLEIQRTEQGDSAMYLCASRAGGSPTDTQYFGPGTRLTVL.

The chain links TRBV30 to TRBJ2-7, with 8 nucleotides matching TRBD2. Germline assignment: CDR1 GTSNPN and CDR2 SVGIG (reference sequence). The CDR3 sequence is 13 residues long. V dropped 2 bases and J dropped 4; count of bases not matched to a gene: 4. This CDR3 is CAWSPGGLYEQYV. DNA for the CDR3: TGTGCCTGGAGTCCGGGGGGGCTATACGAGCAGTACGTC.

The chain links TRBV28 to TRBJ1-2, with D possibly matching TRBD1 (5 bases). The CDR3 totals 15 residues. The germline V and J ends were trimmed by 8 bases and 4 bases, with 20 bases remaining between them. Germline V gene data show CDR1 as MDHEN and CDR2 as SYDVKM. The CDR3, as DNA: TGTGCCAGCGAGTCCCAGGGCAGGGAGATCTATGGCTACACCTTC. It is translated as CASESQGREIYGYTF.

This sequence joins TRBV7-2 and TRBJ1-2; D unresolved. The CDR3 is 16 amino acids. V lost 2 bases and J 3 bases, leaving 16 bases between the germline ends. Germline CDR1 is SGHTA and CDR2 is FQGNSA. In DNA form, the CDR3 reads TGTGCCAGCAGCTTAAGGGTCGATGGGGATTACTATGGCTACACCTTC. Amino acids: CASSLRVDGDYYGYTF. Based on the CDR3 plus reference TRBV7-2 and TRBJ1-2, the full variable domain is GAGVSQSPSNKVTEKGKDVELRCDPISGHTALYWYRQSLGQGLEFLIYFQGNSAPDKSGLPSDRFSAERTGGSVSTLTIQRTQQEDSAVYLCASSLRVDGDYYGYTFGSGTRLTVV.

V is TRBV3-1 (or the pseudogene TRBV3-2) and J is TRBJ1-1, with D maybe TRBD1 (6 bases). With 4 bases removed from V and 1 base from J, the gap between germline ends came to 13 bases. This CDR3 has 15 residues. Germline CDR1 reads LGHDT; CDR2 reads YNNKEL (reference sequence). The DNA of the CDR3 is TGTGCCAGCAGCCCCCTCAGGGGAGGGAACACTGAAGCTTTCTTT. It specifies CASSPLRGGNTEAFF.

This chain uses TRBV5-5 with TRBJ1-6; no definite D call. V lost 0 bases to trimming and J lost 9 bases, with 13 bases between them. There are 15 residues in the CDR3. Germline values: CDR1 SGHKS, CDR2 YYEKEE (reference sequence). The CDR3 is CASSLEAGAGSPLHF. In DNA form, the CDR3 reads TGTGCCAGCAGCTTGGAGGCAGGTGCCGGTTCACCCCTCCACTTT.

V usage is TRBV7-8 and J usage is TRBJ1-1; no firm D call. Germline assignment: CDR1 SGHVS and CDR2 FQNEAQ. V was pared by 4 bases and J by 1 base, with 13 bases between. The CDR3 length is 15 residues. CDR3 in amino acids: CASSYTPAGNTEAFF. Here the CDR3 DNA reads TGTGCCAGCAGCTACACCCCGGCCGGGAACACTGAAGCTTTCTTT.

On this clone: One junction end disagrees with the germline gene, perhaps due to a read error. The chain uses TRBV24-1 and TRBJ1-2, with D unresolved. This CDR3 spans 13 amino acids. Germline values: CDR1 KGHDR, CDR2 SFDVKD. CDR3 DNA: TGTGCCACCAGTGCCCCATTCCCCCCAGACTTGGTCTTC. As protein: CATSAPFPPDLVF.

The CDR3 is CASSPSRVSGNTIYF. CDR3 in DNA: TGTGCCAGCAGTCCTTCGAGGGTGTCTGGAAACACCATATATTTT. This sequence joins TRBV6-5 and TRBJ1-3; no clear D gene. Germline V gene lookup returns CDR1 MNHEY and CDR2 SVGAGI. This CDR3 region has 15 residues. The V gene lost 5 bases and the J gene lost 1 base, with 12 bases spanning the gap.

This clone has only one observation. This chain joins TRBV4-2 and TRBJ1-2; D remains ambiguous. Germline V gives CDR1 LGHNA, CDR2 YNFKEQ. V lost 2 bases and J lost 3, with 13 bases in between. The CDR3 totals 15 residues. This CDR3 is CASSQKASDYYGYTF. CDR3 nucleotides: TGTGCCAGCAGCCAAAAGGCGAGTGACTACTATGGCTACACCTTC.

The chain carries TRBV19 and TRBJ2-2, with 8 bases lining up with TRBD2. The CDR3 runs to 16 residues. The germline V gene encodes CDR1 LNHDA and CDR2 SQIVND (reference sequence). Trimming took 3 bases from V and 5 from J; bases not matched to a gene: 8. The CDR3 sequence is CASSMAGGLATGELFF. CDR3 in DNA: TGTGCCAGTAGTATGGCGGGAGGTTTGGCGACCGGGGAGCTGTTTTTT.

This clone was observed a handful of times. The chain uses TRBV9 and TRBJ1-3; D gene uncertain. This CDR3 region has 16 residues. Germline CDR1 and CDR2: SGDLS and YYNGEE. Trimming left V 0 bases short and J 4 bases short, with 14 bases between. The CDR3 coding sequence is TGTGCCAGCAGCGTAGATCGAGGTTCCCGGGGAAACACCATATATTTT. Translation gives CASSVDRGSRGNTIYF.

V gene TRBV4-1 combines with J gene TRBJ1-2; D uncertain. V was trimmed by 0 bases and J by 3 bases, leaving 14 bases between them. In germline, CDR1 is MGHRA, CDR2 YSYEKL. The CDR3 is 16 residues long. CDR3: CASSQDDSPRDYGYTF. CDR3 sequence (DNA): TGCGCCAGCAGCCAAGACGACTCACCGCGGGACTATGGCTACACCTTC.

The genes are TRBV7-8 and TRBJ2-4; weak D call: TRBD2 (6 bases). The CDR3 length is 14 residues. Per germline, CDR1 SGHVS and CDR2 FQNEAQ. V was shortened by 3 bases and J by 3 bases, with 9 bases between the two germline ends. The CDR3 is CASSLGGSKNIQYF. The CDR3 DNA sequence: TGTGCCAGCAGCTTGGGGGGAAGCAAAAACATTCAGTACTTC.

This chain connects TRBV11-2 to TRBJ2-7; unclear D gene. Trimming removed 2 bases at V and 4 bases at J, with 6 bases between. Looked up from germline, CDR1 is SGHAT and CDR2 is FQNNGV. The CDR3 totals 12 residues. This CDR3 reads CASSLLGYEQYF. The CDR3 coding sequence is TGTGCCAGCAGCTTATTGGGATACGAGCAGTACTTC.

The chain recombines TRBV5-1 with TRBJ1-5; D is uncertain. The CDR3 contains 15 residues. CDR1 is SGHRS, CDR2 YFSETQ, per germline. Trimming removed 4 bases from V and 7 bases from J, with 18 bases in between. The CDR3 here is CASSLVPGGEQPQHF. CDR3 coding DNA: TGCGCCAGCAGCCTCGTACCGGGCGGGGAACAGCCCCAGCATTTT.

This clone was detected once. The gene calls are TRBV19 and TRBJ2-5; the match to TRBD1 covers 11 bases. Germline V gives CDR1 LNHDA, CDR2 SQIVND (reference sequence). The CDR3 is 15 residues long. V was clipped by 3 bases and J by 1 base; unmatched bases: 1. CDR3 region: CASSIGQGAQETQYF. The CDR3 nucleotides are TGTGCCAGTAGTATCGGACAGGGGGCCCAAGAGACCCAGTACTTC.

The rearrangement links TRBV6-5 to TRBJ2-5; 9 bases match TRBD1. Germline V lookup: CDR1 MNHEY, CDR2 SVGAGI. The CDR3 is 15 residues long. J gave up 1 base and V 6 bases, and 6 bases lay outside the gene matches. The CDR3 DNA reads as TGTGCCAGCAGACACCGGGACAGGGTCCAAGAGACCCAGTACTTC. Residues: CASRHRDRVQETQYF.

This clone was counted only a few times. This chain joins TRBV10-1 and TRBJ2-1, with D tentatively TRBD1 (5 bases). This CDR3 spans 12 amino acids. CDR1 and CDR2 from the germline V gene are WNHNN and SYGVQD (reference sequence). Trimming pared 8 bases from V and 7 bases from J, leaving 12 bases between. CDR3 residues: CASGQGRNEQFF. The CDR3 DNA reads as TGCGCCAGCGGGCAGGGTAGGAATGAGCAGTTCTTC.

V is TRBV7-3 and J is TRBJ2-7; 8 bases line up with TRBD2. The CDR3 covers 20 residues. Trimming took 2 bases from V and 1 from J; bases not matched to a gene: 19. CDR1 is SGHTA and CDR2 is FQGTGA in the germline V gene. CDR3 nucleotides: TGTGCCAGCAGCTTAGGGCGAGCGGGAGACTTAAAACCCGGGTCCTACGAGCAGTACGTC. This translates into CASSLGRAGDLKPGSYEQYV.

The CDR3 protein is CASSLAHSPLHF. CDR3 in DNA: TGTGCCAGCAGCTTGGCCCATTCACCCCTCCACTTT. V usage is TRBV5-6 and J usage is TRBJ1-6; no reliable D call. The length of the CDR3 is 12 residues. Trimming pared 0 bases from V and 8 bases from J, leaving 3 bases between. CDR1 is SGHDT and CDR2 is YYEEEE in the germline V gene.

This chain joins TRBV27 and TRBJ1-2; D is possibly TRBD1 (6 bases). The CDR3 has 14 residues. With 3 bases removed from V and 4 bases from J, the gap between germline ends came to 12 bases. Per the germline V gene, CDR1 is MNHEY and CDR2 is SMNVEV (reference sequence). This CDR3 is CASSLAGGAYGYTF. The CDR3 DNA reads as TGTGCCAGCAGTTTGGCGGGGGGGGCCTATGGCTACACCTTC.

The chain is built from TRBV5-1 and TRBJ1-6; 9 nucleotides agree with TRBD1. V trimming: 2 bases; J trimming: 3 bases; junction bases outside the gene matches: 6. Germline CDR1 and CDR2: SGHRS and YFSETQ. This CDR3 has 17 amino acids. CDR3 bases: TGCGCCAGCAGCTTTGGACAGGGGAATCACTATAATTCACCCCTCCACTTT. It encodes CASSFGQGNHYNSPLHF.

This chain links TRBV5-1 with TRBJ1-4; the match to TRBD1 covers 7 bases. CDR1 and CDR2 (germline): SGHRS, YFSETQ. The CDR3 loop spans 15 amino acids. The V segment lost 4 bases and the J segment 5 bases; nucleotides outside the gene matches: 8. The CDR3 sequence is CASSLRTGDNEKLFF. CDR3 bases: TGCGCCAGCAGCCTTCGGACAGGCGACAATGAAAAACTGTTTTTT.

The chain links TRBV5-1 to TRBJ2-3; D possibly matches TRBD1 or TRBD2 (6 bases each). The CDR3 runs to 14 residues. The ends were cut back, 4 bases at V and 5 bases at J, with 14 bases in the middle. CDR1 is SGHRS, CDR2 YFSETQ, per germline. The CDR3 DNA reads TGCGCCAGCAGCGTCCGGGGGCCGGGAGATACGCAGTATTTT. This gives the protein CASSVRGPGDTQYF.